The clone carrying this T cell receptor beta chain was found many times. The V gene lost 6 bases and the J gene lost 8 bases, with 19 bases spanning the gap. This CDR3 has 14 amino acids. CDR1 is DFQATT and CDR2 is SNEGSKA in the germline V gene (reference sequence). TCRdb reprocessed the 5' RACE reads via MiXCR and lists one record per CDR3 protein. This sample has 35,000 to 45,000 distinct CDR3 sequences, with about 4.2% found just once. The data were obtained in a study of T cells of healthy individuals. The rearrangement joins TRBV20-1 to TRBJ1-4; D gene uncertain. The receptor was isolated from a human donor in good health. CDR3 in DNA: TGCAGTGCGCCCTTCGTAAATCAGGAAGAAAAACTGTTTTTT. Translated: CSAPFVNQEEKLFF.